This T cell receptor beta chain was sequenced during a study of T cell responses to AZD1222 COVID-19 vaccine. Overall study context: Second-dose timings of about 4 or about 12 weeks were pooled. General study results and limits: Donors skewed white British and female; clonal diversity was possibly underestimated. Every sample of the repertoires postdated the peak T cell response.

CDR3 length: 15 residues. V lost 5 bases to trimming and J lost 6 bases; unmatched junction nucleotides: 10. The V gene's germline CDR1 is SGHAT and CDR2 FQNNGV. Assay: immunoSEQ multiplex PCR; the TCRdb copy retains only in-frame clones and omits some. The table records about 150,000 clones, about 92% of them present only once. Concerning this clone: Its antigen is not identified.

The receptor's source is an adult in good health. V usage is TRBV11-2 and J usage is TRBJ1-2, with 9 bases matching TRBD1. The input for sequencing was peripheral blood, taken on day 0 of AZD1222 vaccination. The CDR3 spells CASSPASGTGHGYTF. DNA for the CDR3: TGTGCCAGCAGCCCGGCCAGTGGGACAGGGCATGGCTACACCTTC. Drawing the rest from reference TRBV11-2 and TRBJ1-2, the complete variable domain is EAGVAQSPRYKIIEKRQSVAFWCNPISGHATLYWYQQILGQGPKLLIQFQNNGVVDDSQLPKDRFSAERLKGVDSTLKIQPAKLEDSAVYLCASSPASGTGHGYTFGSGTRLTVV.